Following are 9 T cell receptor beta chains from one sample sequenced in a study of blood T cell repertoires in COVID-19. Sequencing was performed with immunoSEQ multiplex PCR; in TCRdb, only in-frame clones are kept and a portion is missing. The data contain about 83,000 clones, 86% of them singletons. Material for sequencing was peripheral blood. Source of these receptors: an elderly woman in a cohort sampled during active or convalescent COVID-19.

J is TRBJ1-1 and V is TRBV19; 9 nucleotides agree with TRBD1. CDR3 length: 14 residues. Germline loops: CDR1 LNHDA, CDR2 SQIVND (reference sequence). Trimming at V came to 7 bases and at J to 4 bases, leaving 7 bases not matched to a gene. The CDR3 sequence: CASTMTGGGTEAFF. The CDR3 region has the DNA TGTGCCAGTACCATGACAGGGGGTGGCACTGAAGCTTTCTTT.

The rearrangement joins TRBV12-5 to TRBJ1-2, with 7 bases that match TRBD1. Germline V CDR1 and CDR2: LGHNT, FRNRAP. The CDR3 has 18 residues. Trimming cost V 5 bases and J 1 base; bases outside gene matches: 16. CDR3 nucleotides: TGTGCTAGTGGTCCCGATCCGGGACAGCACTTTTTTAACTATGGCTACACCTTC. This translates into CASGPDPGQHFFNYGYTF. Full variable domain (missing parts from reference TRBV12-5 and TRBJ1-2): DARVTQTPRHKVTEMGQEVTMRCQPILGHNTVFWYRQTMMQGLELLAYFRNRAPLDDSGMPKDRFSAEMPDATLATLKIQPSEPRDSAVYFCASGPDPGQHFFNYGYTFGSGTRLTVV.

The chain links TRBV4-2 to TRBJ2-5, with 10 bases matching TRBD2. Germline assignment: CDR1 LGHNA and CDR2 YNFKEQ. The length of the CDR3 is 16 residues. The J segment lost 2 bases and the V segment lost 4 bases, leaving 7 bases of the junction unmatched. The CDR3 loop reads CASSLAGGIQQETQYF. CDR3 coding DNA: TGTGCCAGCAGCCTAGCGGGAGGTATACAACAAGAGACCCAGTACTTC.

The V call is TRBV29-1, the J call TRBJ1-5; the D gene is possibly TRBD1 (6 bases). Trimming stripped 4 bases from V and 10 bases from J, with 14 bases between. Germline V gene sequence: CDR1 SQVTM, CDR2 ANQGSEA. The CDR3 loop spans 12 amino acids. Here the CDR3 reads CSVGEGVQPQHF. The CDR3 DNA reads TGCAGCGTTGGGGAGGGGGTACAACCCCAGCATTTT.

V is TRBV6-5 and J is TRBJ2-3, with D unclear. V lost 8 bases and J 1 base, leaving 10 bases between the germline ends. This CDR3 contains 13 residues. The V gene's germline CDR1 is MNHEY and CDR2 SVGAGI. As DNA, the CDR3 is TGTGCCAGCCGGGTCGTCGGCACAGATACGCAGTATTTT. This gives the protein CASRVVGTDTQYF.

This clone was seen once. The chain is built from TRBV5-1 and TRBJ2-4, with 8 bases lining up with TRBD2. Germline CDR1 and CDR2: SGHRS and YFSETQ. The CDR3 has 15 residues. Trimming removed 6 bases from V and 15 bases from J; junction bases left unmatched: 20. The chain's CDR3 is CASNAGGGRERFLYF. The CDR3 coding sequence is TGCGCCAGCAACGCGGGAGGAGGGCGGGAGAGGTTTCTGTACTTC.

The J gene is TRBJ1-1, the V gene TRBV5-4; TRBD1 agrees at 9 bases. CDR3 length equals 14 residues. With 4 bases clipped from V and 3 bases from J, the junction kept 4 bases outside the gene matches. Germline CDR1 SGHNT, CDR2 YYREEE (reference sequence). CDR3 sequence: CASSKGQGDTEAFF. The CDR3 DNA reads TGTGCCAGCAGCAAGGGACAGGGAGACACTGAAGCTTTCTTT.

This chain uses TRBV28 with TRBJ2-3; 7 bases are shared with TRBD1. From germline, CDR1 is MDHEN and CDR2 SYDVKM. V shed 5 bases and J 5 bases; nucleotides not matched to a gene: 10. The CDR3 is 15 residues long. The CDR3 DNA is TGTGCCAGCAGTACCGACAGGGCCAGAAGAGATACGCAGTATTTT. Residues: CASSTDRARRDTQYF.

The chain couples TRBV5-1 to TRBJ2-1; the match to TRBD1 covers 10 bases. There are 14 residues in the CDR3. Trimming took 3 bases from V and 7 from J; bases not matched to a gene: 4. Per the germline V gene, CDR1 is SGHRS and CDR2 is YFSETQ. CDR3 loop: CASSWGDRGNEQFF. The CDR3 DNA reads as TGCGCCAGCAGCTGGGGGGACAGGGGAAATGAGCAGTTCTTC.